What follows describes a single T cell receptor beta chain. Data came from immunoSEQ multiplex PCR; TCRdb stores just in-frame clones and leaves some out. The sample contains 300,000 to 350,000 clones, about 91% of which appear only once. This entry belongs to a study of blood T cell repertoires in COVID-19. About the study: The samples span acute and convalescent COVID-19 from the United States, Italy and Spain. Nucleic acid was either cDNA or gDNA, and it came from T cells, B-cell-depleted T cells, or PBMCs.

V was clipped by 4 bases and J by 2 bases; unmatched bases: 9. Germline CDR1 is SGDLS and CDR2 is YYNGEE. The CDR3 loop spans 15 amino acids. This clonotype originated in a man younger than 40 with COVID-19, enrolled during active disease. V usage is TRBV9 and J usage is TRBJ2-7; 7 bases fit TRBD2. The sequenced sample consisted of peripheral blood. In DNA, the CDR3 is TGTGCCAGCAGCCCAGTAGGAGCGGGACCCTACGAGCAGTACTTC. This codes for CASSPVGAGPYEQYF.